Following are 30 T cell receptor beta chains from one sample sequenced in a study of shared clonotypes between healthy human individuals (dated by TCRdb to about 2020). The library was produced with the immunoSEQ multiplex PCR assay. The immuneACCESS repertoire file appears here via TCRdb, limited to in-frame rearrangements. These files lack a portion of the clones; in checked studies, under half of the deficit traces to unresolved V genes, and the cause of the others is not known. The sample yields about a million clones; roughly 80% were counted once. The ten largest clones add up to 0.89% of the sample. What was sequenced was memory CD4+ T cells from PBMCs. The cell subset or site tag for this specimen amounts to: CD45RA-negative fraction. Receptors originate from a man between 18 and 29 years old in good health. Some clones in this sample may be carry-over from other donors' samples.

This clone was counted only a few times. At one of its ends the junction is not consistent with the germline gene, which may arise from a read error. This chain uses TRBV7-2 with TRBJ1-2, with D perhaps matching TRBD1 (5 bases). This CDR3 region has 14 residues. Germline CDR1 reads SGHTA; CDR2 reads FQGNSA. The CDR3 region has the DNA TGTGCCAGCACCTTAAGTGGGGTGGGACTTGGCTACACCTTC. It specifies CASTLSGVGLGYTF.

The chain employs TRBV28 and TRBJ2-7; 12 positions match TRBD2. V lost 6 bases, J lost 5 bases, and 8 bases stayed unmatched. From germline, CDR1 is MDHEN and CDR2 SYDVKM. The CDR3 is 15 residues long. The CDR3 region has the DNA TGTGCCAGCAGCCAGACTCGGACTAGCGGGAACGAGCAGTACTTC. The encoded protein is CASSQTRTSGNEQYF.

The chain employs TRBV30 and TRBJ2-7, with TRBD1 matching 10 bases. Trimming at V came to 2 bases and at J to 5 bases, leaving 6 bases not matched to a gene. Germline loops: CDR1 GTSNPN, CDR2 SVGIG (reference sequence). The CDR3 covers 14 residues. The CDR3 sequence is CAWSNDRGLDEQYF. CDR3 sequence (DNA): TGTGCCTGGAGTAATGACAGGGGGCTAGACGAGCAGTACTTC.

This rearrangement joins TRBV2 to TRBJ1-2, with D possibly being TRBD1 (5 bases). V gave up 4 bases and J gave up 2 bases, with 8 bases separating them. The CDR3 is 13 residues long. Germline CDR1 is SNHLY and CDR2 is FYNNEI. The CDR3 loop reads CASSGGLNYGYTF. The CDR3 coding sequence is TGTGCCAGCAGTGGGGGGTTGAACTATGGCTACACCTTC. Supplemented by reference TRBV2 and TRBJ1-2, the full variable domain reads EPEVTQTPSHQVTQMGQEVILRCVPISNHLYFYWYRQILGQKVEFLVSFYNNEISEKSEIFDDQFSVERPDGSNFTLKIRSTKLEDSAMYFCASSGGLNYGYTFGSGTRLTVV.

This clone occurred many times. This chain connects TRBV29-1 to TRBJ2-2; D is unclear. V was pared by 8 bases and J by 10 bases, with 14 bases between. CDR3 length: 11 amino acids. Germline CDR1 SQVTM, CDR2 ANQGSEA. The CDR3 protein is CSFVWVAELFF. In nucleotides, the CDR3 is TGCAGCTTTGTGTGGGTTGCGGAGCTGTTTTTT.

This clone was picked up one time. The chain couples TRBV10-3 to TRBJ2-1; 12 positions agree with TRBD2. Unmatched junction bases numbered 11, after V lost 4 bases and J lost 10 bases. Germline loops: CDR1 ENHRY, CDR2 SYGVKD. This CDR3 has 16 amino acids. The CDR3 is CAISVTSGRPPGEQFF. CDR3 nucleotide sequence: TGTGCCATCAGTGTAACTAGCGGGAGGCCGCCAGGGGAGCAGTTCTTC.

The V gene is TRBV30, the J gene TRBJ2-3; no reliable D call. The CDR3 spans 15 residues. Germline CDR1 reads GTSNPN; CDR2 reads SVGIG (reference sequence). The V end was cut by 2 bases, the J end by 0 bases, with 12 bases between. CDR3 DNA sequence: TGTGCCTGGAGTTCAATGGATACTAGCACAGATACGCAGTATTTT. Its translation is CAWSSMDTSTDTQYF.

The chain recombines TRBV5-5 with TRBJ1-3; perhaps TRBD1 as D (5 bases). The CDR3 is 14 residues long. V was cut by 4 bases and J by 4 bases, with 12 bases left in between. The germline V gene has CDR1 SGHKS and CDR2 YYEKEE (reference sequence). CDR3 bases: TGTGCCAGCAGCCGGGGGTCAGTCGGAAACACCATATATTTT. As protein: CASSRGSVGNTIYF.

The chain links TRBV7-2 to TRBJ1-4, with D hard to call. This CDR3 region has 15 residues. CDR1 and CDR2 (germline): SGHTA, FQGNSA. Trimming removed 5 bases at V and 3 bases at J, with 13 bases between. CDR3 DNA sequence: TGTGCCAGCAGCCGAGGACGCACACCTAATGAAAAACTGTTTTTT. Protein product: CASSRGRTPNEKLFF.

This chain links TRBV9 with TRBJ2-3, with 11 bases identical to TRBD1. Trimming cost V 4 bases and J 8 bases; bases outside gene matches: 12. The length of the CDR3 is 16 residues. In germline, CDR1 is SGDLS, CDR2 YYNGEE. The CDR3 loop reads CASSPGQGAQIGTQYF. CDR3 coding DNA: TGTGCCAGCAGCCCAGGACAGGGGGCGCAGATCGGTACGCAGTATTTT.

The chain has TRBV27 and TRBJ2-4; TRBD1 is a possible D gene (6 bases). Germline V gene data show CDR1 as MNHEY and CDR2 as SMNVEV (reference sequence). This CDR3 contains 14 residues. Trimming took 8 bases from V and 0 from J, leaving 11 bases between them. DNA for the CDR3: TGTGCCAGCCGGACAGTTCTAGCCAAAAACATTCAGTACTTC. Translating it yields CASRTVLAKNIQYF.

V is TRBV11-2 and J is TRBJ2-2, with a weak D call TRBD1 (6 bases). Germline V gene data show CDR1 as SGHAT and CDR2 as FQNNGV. CDR3 length equals 16 residues. The V end was cut by 5 bases, the J end by 2 bases, with 15 bases between. The chain's CDR3 is CASSIRQVTNTGELFF. The CDR3 DNA reads as TGTGCCAGCAGCATCAGACAGGTGACCAACACCGGGGAGCTGTTTTTT.

Concerning this clone itself: Other DNA sequences within the sample encode an identical CDR3. The chain carries TRBV29-1 and TRBJ1-1, with D maybe TRBD1 (5 bases). Trimming cost V 2 bases and J 1 base, with 5 bases left between them. CDR3 size: 12 residues. CDR1 is SQVTM, CDR2 ANQGSEA, per germline. The CDR3 protein is CSVERGNTEAFF. As DNA, the CDR3 is TGCAGCGTTGAAAGGGGGAACACTGAAGCTTTCTTT.

The chain has TRBV6-6 and TRBJ1-5, with D possibly matching TRBD1 (5 bases). The germline CDR1 and CDR2 sequences are MNHNY and SVGAGI (reference sequence). Trimming left V 9 bases short and J 9 bases short, with 15 bases between. The CDR3 contains 12 residues. CDR3 nucleotide sequence: TGTGCCAGTACTGTCGGGGGAAGGCCCCAGCATTTT. The encoded protein is CASTVGGRPQHF.

This rearrangement joins TRBV7-9 to TRBJ2-5; 7 nucleotides line up with TRBD2. This CDR3 spans 16 amino acids. The V and J ends lost 5 bases and 5 bases, in that order; junction bases with no gene match: 14. The V gene's germline CDR1 is SEHNR and CDR2 FQNEAQ (reference sequence). The CDR3 DNA sequence: TGTGCCAGCAGCCCCCCGGGGAAAGCGGGATTGGAGACCCAGTACTTC. Protein sequence: CASSPPGKAGLETQYF.

The V gene is TRBV5-4, the J gene TRBJ2-3, with no clear D. Germline assignment: CDR1 SGHNT and CDR2 YYREEE (reference sequence). V lost 4 bases to trimming and J lost 0 bases, with 12 bases between them. The CDR3 is 15 amino acids. In DNA form, the CDR3 reads TGTGCCAGCAGCCTGAACCACGCTAGCACAGATACGCAGTATTTT. Translated: CASSLNHASTDTQYF.

The J gene is TRBJ1-3, the V gene TRBV10-2, with TRBD1 matching 8 bases. Germline CDR1 and CDR2: WSHSY and SAAADI. The CDR3 length is 17 residues. Trimming at V came to 5 bases and at J to 2 bases, leaving 11 bases not matched to a gene. The chain's CDR3 is CASSPETPGGTGNTIYF. The CDR3 DNA follows: TGCGCCAGCAGTCCCGAAACCCCAGGGGGCACTGGAAACACCATATATTTT.

The chain carries TRBV7-2 and TRBJ2-1, with 9 bases aligning to TRBD2. Trimming at V came to 0 bases and at J to 3 bases, leaving 3 bases not matched to a gene. CDR3 length: 16 residues. In germline, CDR1 is SGHTA, CDR2 FQGNSA. The DNA of the CDR3 is TGTGCCAGCAGCTTAGCTAGCGGGGGTTTCTACAATGAGCAGTTCTTC. Protein: CASSLASGGFYNEQFF.

The chain combines TRBV5-1 with TRBJ2-5; 11 bases fit TRBD2. CDR1 is SGHRS and CDR2 is YFSETQ in the germline V gene. There are 17 residues in the CDR3. The ends lost 4 bases at V and 0 bases at J; junction bases unmatched: 8. The CDR3 region is CASSVGLAGVYQETQYF. The CDR3 DNA reads TGCGCCAGCAGCGTCGGACTAGCGGGCGTGTACCAAGAGACCCAGTACTTC.

V and J are TRBV5-1 and TRBJ2-3; 11 nucleotides agree with TRBD2. The CDR3 runs 16 residues. V lost 4 bases, J lost 0 bases, and 4 bases stayed unmatched. Germline lookup yields CDR1 SGHRS and CDR2 YFSETQ. CDR3 nucleotide sequence: TGCGCCAGCAGCGCCATAGCGGGAGGGAGCACAGATACGCAGTATTTT. This encodes CASSAIAGGSTDTQYF.

Regarding this clone: A much larger clone is a single base away; this may be a read error. This rearrangement joins TRBV7-9 to TRBJ2-5, with D uncertain. The CDR3 has 11 amino acids. V lost 4 bases, J lost 5 bases, and 5 bases lay in between. CDR1 is SEHNR and CDR2 is FQNEAQ in the germline V gene (reference sequence). This CDR3 is CASSYGETQYF. CDR3 bases: TGTGCCAGCAGCTACGGGGAGACCCAGTACTTC.

The CDR3, as DNA: TGTGCCAGCAGCCCGGGATACTCCGTCCAGAGAGACCAGTACTTC. It specifies CASSPGYSVQRDQYF. V gene TRBV5-6 combines with J gene TRBJ2-5; a possible D gene is TRBD2 (5 bases). The CDR3 is made up of 15 amino acids. The ends were cut back, 4 bases at V and 10 bases at J, with 23 bases in the middle. Per germline, CDR1 SGHDT and CDR2 YYEEEE.

The CDR3 protein is CSVEDRDYEQYF. The CDR3 region has the DNA TGCAGCGTTGAGGACAGGGACTACGAGCAGTACTTC. The V and J genes are TRBV29-1 and TRBJ2-7, with 8 bases aligning to TRBD1. Germline V lookup: CDR1 SQVTM, CDR2 ANQGSEA. Trimming removed 3 bases from V and 3 bases from J; junction bases left unmatched: 1. The CDR3 has 12 residues.

This clone was detected ten times or more. The chain combines TRBV7-3 with TRBJ2-5; 7 nucleotides agree with TRBD1. Trimming at V came to 4 bases and at J to 2 bases, leaving 7 bases not matched to a gene. This CDR3 is built from 15 residues. Germline CDR1 is SGHTA and CDR2 is FQGTGA. CDR3 amino acids: CASSYSGGRQETQYF. CDR3 nucleotide sequence: TGTGCCAGCAGCTACTCAGGGGGACGGCAAGAGACCCAGTACTTC.

The chain uses TRBV19 and TRBJ2-3; maybe TRBD1 (6 bases). The CDR3 is 14 residues long. V was trimmed by 5 bases and J by 1 base, leaving 10 bases between them. The germline CDR1 and CDR2 sequences are LNHDA and SQIVND (reference sequence). CDR3 nucleotides: TGTGCCAGTAGTTCGACAGGCGGCACAGATACGCAGTATTTT. Encoded protein: CASSSTGGTDTQYF.

The V call is TRBV7-9, the J call TRBJ2-7, with D maybe TRBD2 (6 bases). V was cut by 6 bases and J by 0 bases, with 15 bases left in between. The CDR3 length is 15 residues. Germline V gene lookup returns CDR1 SEHNR and CDR2 FQNEAQ (reference sequence). CDR3 sequence reads: CASSRSGSHSYEQYF. For the CDR3, the DNA is TGTGCCAGCAGTCGGAGCGGGTCCCACTCCTACGAGCAGTACTTC.

This chain joins TRBV2 and TRBJ2-3; D is possibly TRBD2 (6 bases). V gave up 8 bases and J gave up 1 base, with 10 bases separating them. The germline V gene encodes CDR1 SNHLY and CDR2 FYNNEI. The CDR3 covers 13 residues. The CDR3 here is CASSPSGTDTQYF. Written as DNA, the CDR3 is TGTGCCAGCTCCCCTAGCGGCACAGATACGCAGTATTTT.

Points on this clone: This same CDR3 is encoded by further DNA sequences in the sample. V is TRBV18 and J is TRBJ1-1; TRBD1 might be the D (5 bases). The germline V and J ends were trimmed by 2 bases and 5 bases, with 9 bases remaining between them. Germline V gene lookup returns CDR1 KGHSH and CDR2 LQKENI. The CDR3 length is 13 residues. This chain's CDR3 is CASSPGGNTEAFF. The CDR3 DNA reads TGTGCCAGCTCACCAGGGGGAAATACTGAAGCTTTCTTT.

In its sample, this clone was seen a few times. The rearrangement joins TRBV6-1 to TRBJ2-3; 7 bases line up with TRBD1. Germline CDR1 MNHNS, CDR2 SASEGT. The CDR3 is made up of 15 amino acids. The junction had 6 bases not matched to a gene; V was cut back by 5 bases and J by 1 base. The CDR3 nucleotides are TGTGCCAGCAGTCGACAGGGCGTTCGCACAGATACGCAGTATTTT. Protein sequence: CASSRQGVRTDTQYF.

The V gene is TRBV12-1, the J gene TRBJ2-5; the table gives TRBD2 as D, unverified against the DNA. TRBV12-1 is labeled a pseudogene. The length of the CDR3 is 19 residues. Here the CDR3 reads CASSFLSMSSGRAKETQYF. Written as DNA, the CDR3 is TGTGCCAGCAGCTTTCTCTCAATGTCTAGCGGGAGGGCCAAAGAGACCCAGTACTTC.